A single sample is the source of the 10 T cell receptor beta chains below, sequenced in a study of identical twins (dated by TCRdb to 2016 to 2017). Preparation of the library involved 5' RACE. The sequencer was an Illumina HiSeq 2000. TCRdb's own reprocessing of the public reads used fastp at Q25 and MiXCR and kept productive beta chains. Entries that share a CDR3 protein sequence are merged under the most common genes and DNA. Within this sample are roughly 570,000 distinct CDR3 sequences, with roughly 9.9% of them counted one time only. The ten biggest clones cover more than 2.5% of the sample. The data also belong to a second study, concerning yellow fever vaccine responses in identical twins.

Material: PBMCs. The receptor set was obtained from a woman under 30 in good health.

J is TRBJ2-2 and V is TRBV2; D is unclear. V gave up 7 bases and J gave up 3 bases, with 9 bases separating them. CDR1 and CDR2 (germline): SNHLY, FYNNEI. The CDR3 extends over 13 amino acids. CDR3 protein: CASIKAYTGELFF. The CDR3 nucleotides are TGTGCCAGCATCAAGGCGTACACCGGGGAGCTGTTTTTT.

This clonotype has a count of ten or more. CDR3 DNA: TGCGCCAGCAGCTTGGATAGCGGGGGGGCATATGAGCAGTTCTTC. Translating gives CASSLDSGGAYEQFF. This chain joins TRBV5-1 and TRBJ2-1; 11 bases map to TRBD2. Per germline, CDR1 SGHRS and CDR2 YFSETQ. The CDR3 runs to 15 residues. With 0 bases clipped from V and 8 bases from J, the junction kept 4 bases outside the gene matches.

This clonotype occurred many times. The J gene is TRBJ2-2, the V gene TRBV7-2, with no clear D. The V end was cut by 4 bases, the J end by 0 bases, with 9 bases between. The CDR3 has 15 amino acids. Per the germline V gene, CDR1 is SGHTA and CDR2 is FQGNSA. CDR3 DNA: TGTGCCAGCAGCTCGACACCGGCGAACACCGGGGAGCTGTTTTTT. This encodes CASSSTPANTGELFF.

This clonotype was observed many times. The rearrangement joins TRBV4-1 to TRBJ1-1; D remains ambiguous. Germline assignment: CDR1 MGHRA and CDR2 YSYEKL. This CDR3 has 15 residues. The V end lost 0 bases, the J end lost 4 bases, and 12 bases lay between the germline ends. CDR3 nucleotide sequence: TGCGCCAGCAGCCAAGAAGTCCTTGGAGGCACTGAAGCTTTCTTT. As protein: CASSQEVLGGTEAFF.

The CDR3 reads CSARDRGGTGELFF. CDR3 nucleotides: TGCAGCGCCCGGGACAGGGGAGGGACCGGGGAGCTGTTTTTT. V and J are TRBV29-1 and TRBJ2-2; 10 nucleotides match TRBD1. From germline, CDR1 is SQVTM and CDR2 ANQGSEA. V shed 7 bases and J 5 bases; nucleotides not matched to a gene: 7. This CDR3 has 14 residues.

A few counts support this clonotype. The rearrangement uses TRBV25-1 and TRBJ2-7; 9 bases line up with TRBD1. The ends lost 3 bases at V and 2 bases at J; junction bases unmatched: 5. The germline gives CDR1 MGHDK, CDR2 SYGVNS. The CDR3 has 15 amino acids. The CDR3 nucleotides are TGTGCCAGCAGTGAGACAGGGGGAGGTACCTACGAGCAGTACTTC. It yields the protein CASSETGGGTYEQYF.

This clonotype was detected many times. This chain joins TRBV20-1 and TRBJ2-3, with 7 bases matching TRBD2. CDR1 and CDR2 from the germline V gene are DFQATT and SNEGSKA (reference sequence). V lost 3 bases, J lost 3 bases, and 6 bases stayed unmatched. CDR3 length: 14 amino acids. CDR3 loop: CSASWLADTDTQYF. Here the CDR3 DNA reads TGCAGTGCTAGTTGGCTAGCGGATACAGATACGCAGTATTTT.

This clonotype turned up a few times. The CDR3: CASSSWTGAYTDTQYF. CDR3 DNA: TGTGCCAGCTCATCCTGGACAGGGGCCTACACAGATACGCAGTATTTT. The J gene is TRBJ2-3, the V gene TRBV18, with TRBD1 matching over 9 bases. V shed 5 bases, J shed 2 bases, and the junction held 8 bases outside the gene matches. The CDR3 runs 16 residues. The germline gives CDR1 KGHSH, CDR2 LQKENI.

This clonotype was counted many times. This chain links TRBV12-3 or TRBV12-4 with TRBJ2-2, with TRBD1 matching over 7 bases. V shed 1 base and J 8 bases; nucleotides not matched to a gene: 7. The CDR3 has 15 amino acids. The CDR3 here is CASSLEAGGTGELFF. CDR3 in DNA: TGTGCCAGCAGTTTAGAGGCAGGGGGAACGGGGGAGCTGTTTTTT.

The genes are TRBV20-1 and TRBJ2-4, with D tentatively TRBD1 (5 bases). V lost 4 bases to trimming and J lost 1 base, with 5 bases between them. Germline values: CDR1 DFQATT, CDR2 SNEGSKA (reference sequence). This CDR3 is 12 amino acids long. CDR3 amino acids: CSAKGAKNIQYF. The CDR3 DNA sequence: TGCAGTGCTAAGGGGGCCAAAAACATTCAGTACTTC.